A selection of T cell receptor beta chains follows, all from one sample in a study of a mutant IDH1 vaccine in newly diagnosed glioma. These receptors have no known antigen. Clones were sequenced by immunoSEQ multiplex PCR, and TCRdb holds only the in-frame ones, with some missing. The sample contains tens of thousands of clones, more than 85% of which appear only once. Here the sequenced sample was PBMCs, taken from a glioma patient whose treatment included an IDH1 peptide vaccine. Receptors were obtained from a woman between 45 and 65 years old with glioma. CDR3s include the opening cysteine and the closing phenylalanine or tryptophan. The D gene is left open where the match is weak. Clone size is shown for a subset of rows, as once, few, many or a class of expanded clone.

CDR3aa | CDR3nt | v_gene | d_gene | abundance | j_gene
CASSEALFNTEAFF | TGTGCCAGCAGTGAAGCACTATTTAACACTGAAGCTTTCTTT | TRBV2 | . | . | TRBJ1-1
CASSLFRVYTDTQYF | TGTGCCAGCAGCTTATTCAGGGTTTACACAGATACGCAGTATTTT | TRBV5-6 | . | once | TRBJ2-3
CASRQGHISYEQYF | TGCGCCAGCAGACAGGGACATATATCCTACGAGCAGTACTTC | TRBV10-1 | . | . | TRBJ2-7
CASSLSPVLGGTQYF | TGTGCCAGCAGTTTATCCCCCGTCTTAGGCGGGACCCAGTACTTC | TRBV28 | . | . | TRBJ2-5
CASKRGVNTEAFF | TGTGCCAGCAAGAGAGGGGTGAACACTGAAGCTTTCTTT | TRBV7-9 | . | . | TRBJ1-1
CAWSTDRRNTEAFF | TGTGCCTGGAGTACGGACAGGAGAAACACTGAAGCTTTCTTT | TRBV30 | TRBD1 | medium-sized | TRBJ1-1
CATSIGRDPLNNEQFF | TGTGCCACCAGCATCGGACGGGACCCTCTCAACAATGAGCAGTTCTTC | TRBV15 | . | . | TRBJ2-1
CASSMNPLYEQYF | TGTGCCAGCAGTATGAACCCCCTGTACGAGCAGTACTTC | TRBV27 | . | . | TRBJ2-7
CASRNQGSGNTIYF | TGTGCCAGCAGGAACCAGGGTTCTGGAAACACCATATATTTT | TRBV6-1 | . | . | TRBJ1-3
CASSSTGGWYNEQFF | TGTGCCAGCAGCTCGACTGGCGGGTGGTACAATGAGCAGTTCTTC | TRBV5-6 | . | . | TRBJ2-1
CASSLQGDYGYTF | TGCGCCAGCAGCTTACAGGGCGACTATGGCTACACCTTC | TRBV5-1 | . | . | TRBJ1-2
CASSLAGASHIQYF | TGTGCCAGCAGTTTAGCCGGGGCGAGCCACATTCAGTACTTC | TRBV27 | . | . | TRBJ2-4
CATSSLGLAGPNEQFF | TGTGCCACCAGCAGCTTAGGACTAGCGGGACCTAATGAGCAGTTCTTC | TRBV15 | TRBD2 | . | TRBJ2-1
CASNSPGLAGGPSYNEQFF | TGTGCCTCCAACTCCCCGGGACTAGCGGGAGGGCCCTCCTACAATGAGCAGTTCTTC | TRBV30 | TRBD2 | . | TRBJ2-1
CASSDGTSGVYNEQFF | TGTGCCAGCAGTGACGGGACTAGCGGAGTATACAATGAGCAGTTCTTC | TRBV6-1 | TRBD2 | . | TRBJ2-1
CASSLYGQGLLNTEAFF | TGTGCCAGCAGTTTATACGGGCAGGGCCTACTGAACACTGAAGCTTTCTTT | TRBV28 | . | . | TRBJ1-1
CAWSVIDTQYF | TGTGCCTGGAGTGTAATAGATACGCAGTATTTT | TRBV30 | . | . | TRBJ2-3
CASSSGWGSGRSYEQYF | TGCGCCAGCAGCTCCGGCTGGGGCAGCGGGCGCTCCTACGAGCAGTACTTC | TRBV5-1 | . | . | TRBJ2-7
CAWAGDQETQYF | TGTGCCTGGGCCGGGGACCAAGAGACCCAGTACTTC | TRBV30 | . | . | TRBJ2-5
CASSESRQDTDTQYF | TGTGCCAGCAGTGAAAGTCGGCAGGACACAGATACGCAGTATTTT | TRBV2 | . | . | TRBJ2-3
CASSPRRGRDGDEQFF | TGTGCCAGCAGCCCTAGGCGGGGACGTGATGGGGATGAGCAGTTCTTC | TRBV5-5 | . | few | TRBJ2-1
CASSHPWTGGGLQETQYF | TGCGCCAGCAGCCATCCTTGGACAGGGGGGGGCCTACAAGAGACCCAGTACTTC | TRBV4-1 | TRBD1 | . | TRBJ2-5
CASSLSVPSGANVLTF | TGTGCCAGCAGTTTATCCGTACCCTCTGGGGCCAACGTCCTGACTTTC | TRBV6-6 | . | . | TRBJ2-6
CAWSYTGTTEAFF | TGTGCCTGGAGTTATACAGGAACCACTGAAGCTTTCTTT | TRBV30 | . | few | TRBJ1-1
CASSLGQGSEAFF | TGTGCCAGCAGCTTGGGACAGGGCTCTGAAGCTTTCTTT | TRBV11-3 | TRBD1 | . | TRBJ1-1
CASSFGVSNQPQHF | TGTGCCAGCAGCTTTGGGGTTAGCAATCAGCCCCAGCATTTT | TRBV27 | . | . | TRBJ1-5